Here is one T cell receptor (beta chain) with its context. Its specificity is not known. These data are taken from a study of cytomegalovirus exposure and HLA in healthy donors. On the study more broadly: Early release data held tens of millions of unique TCRs from HLA-typed donors. Study-level findings and limits: Researchers left out some V segments, among them TRBV6-2 and TRBV6-3, as indistinguishable.

This CDR3 is built from 12 residues. J gave up 6 bases and V 7 bases, and 4 bases lay outside the gene matches. CDR1 and CDR2 from the germline V gene are SEHNR and FQNEAQ (reference sequence). The PCR was carried out with 60 Vbeta primers and 13 Jbeta primers. Generated by immunoSEQ multiplex PCR, the TCRdb table keeps only in-frame clones and is missing some. The sample yields 50,000 to 55,000 clones, around 81% seen once. This chain links TRBV7-9 with TRBJ1-1; 8 bases fit TRBD1. Sample: PBMCs. The clonotype originates from a boy younger than 18 in good health and CMV-seropositive. CDR3 coding DNA: TGTGCCAGCAACCAGGGGGCCCCTGAAGCTTTCTTT. This sequence encodes CASNQGAPEAFF. The whole variable domain, remainder taken from reference TRBV7-9 and TRBJ1-1, is DTGVSQNPRHKITKRGQNVTFRCDPISEHNRLYWYRQTLGQGPEFLTYFQNEAQLEKSRLLSDRFSAERPKGSFSTLEIQRTEQGDSAMYLCASNQGAPEAFFGQGTRLTVV.